These 3 T cell receptor beta chains originate from one sample sequenced in a study of sequential checkpoint blockade in melanoma. Assay: immunoSEQ multiplex PCR; the TCRdb copy retains only in-frame clones and omits some. The sample includes about 21,000 clones, around 30% of them seen just once. Treatment given: randomized to nivolumab then ipilimumab (arm A) or the reverse (arm B). The sample in question was tumor tissue (inferred from file names), obtained from a patient given nivolumab and ipilimumab in sequence. The receptors were sampled from a human donor with melanoma.

CDR3 in amino acids: CASDRGTGANVLTF. CDR3 nucleotide sequence: TGTGCCAGTGACAGGGGAACTGGGGCCAACGTCCTGACTTTC. The chain employs TRBV12-2 and TRBJ2-6; the DNA was not used to check the table's D call, TRBD1. TRBV12-2 represents a pseudogene. The CDR3 totals 14 residues.

This rearrangement joins TRBV11-3 to TRBJ2-7; D is possibly TRBD2 (7 bases). CDR3 length equals 16 residues. Germline CDR1 is SGHNT and CDR2 is YENEEA. V was trimmed by 5 bases and J by 3 bases, leaving 20 bases between them. CDR3: CASSQASGGLYYEQYF. CDR3 coding DNA: TGTGCCAGCAGCCAGGCCTCCGGGGGGCTCTACTACGAGCAGTACTTC.

This clone turned up a few times. The chain is built from TRBV28 and TRBJ2-1; 14 bases are a match to TRBD2. J gave up 8 bases and V 4 bases, and 7 bases lay outside the gene matches. Looked up from germline, CDR1 is MDHEN and CDR2 is SYDVKM. This CDR3 contains 16 residues. The CDR3 loop reads CASSSPTSGGADEQFF. CDR3 bases: TGTGCCAGCAGTTCCCCGACTAGCGGGGGGGCAGATGAGCAGTTCTTC.